This T cell receptor beta chain was sequenced during a study of CD8 T cells in Susac syndrome. J was trimmed by 3 bases and V by 5 bases; bases with no gene match: 12. Germline V gives CDR1 SGHTA, CDR2 FQGNSA. This CDR3 is 18 amino acids long. RNA, at about 0.45 to 1 ug, was reverse transcribed with random hexamers. Amplification of TCR beta CDR3 across 54 Vbeta and 13 Jbeta was performed with immunoSEQ multiplex PCR. TCRdb reprocessed the immunoSEQ multiplex PCR reads with MiXCR, giving one entry per CDR3 protein. The repertoire holds approximately 77,000 distinct CDR3 sequences, with 85% to 95% as singletons.

This TCR was sampled from a human donor with Susac syndrome. This chain joins TRBV7-2 and TRBJ2-7; TRBD2 aligns across 14 bases. Sequenced: CD4+ T cells from PBMCs. The CDR3 nucleotides read TGTGCCAGCAGCCTCGCCGGGACTAGCGGGAGAGGGGACTACGAGCAGTACTTC. It encodes CASSLAGTSGRGDYEQYF.